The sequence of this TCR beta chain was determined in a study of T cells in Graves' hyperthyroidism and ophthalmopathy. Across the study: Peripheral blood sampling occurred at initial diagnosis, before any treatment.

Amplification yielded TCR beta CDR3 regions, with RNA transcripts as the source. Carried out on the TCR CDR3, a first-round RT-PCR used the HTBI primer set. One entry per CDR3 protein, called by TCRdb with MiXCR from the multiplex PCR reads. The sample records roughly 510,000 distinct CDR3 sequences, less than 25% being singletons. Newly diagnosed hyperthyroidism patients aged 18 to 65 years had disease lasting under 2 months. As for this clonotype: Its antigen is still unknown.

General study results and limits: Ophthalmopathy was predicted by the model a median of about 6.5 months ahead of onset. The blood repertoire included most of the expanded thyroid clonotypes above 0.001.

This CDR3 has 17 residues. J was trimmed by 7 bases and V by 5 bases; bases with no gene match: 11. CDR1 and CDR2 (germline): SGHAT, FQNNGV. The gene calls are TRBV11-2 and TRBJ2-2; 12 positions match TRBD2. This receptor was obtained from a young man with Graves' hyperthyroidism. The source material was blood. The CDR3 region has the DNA TGTGCCAGCAGCCCGCCACCCTGGACTAGCGGGAACGGGGAGCTGTTTTTT. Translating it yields CASSPPPWTSGNGELFF.